The present entry profiles one T cell receptor (beta chain) with its context. CDR1 is SGHTA and CDR2 is FQGNSA in the germline V gene. V was trimmed by 6 bases and J by 9 bases, leaving 26 bases between them. This CDR3 spans 16 amino acids. Reverse transcribed after extraction, RNA yielded cDNA as the sequencing template. Assay used: immunoSEQ multiplex PCR; TCRdb lists only in-frame clones, some missing. In the table there are 150,000 or so clones, more than 45% of which are singletons. This sample was taken from a study of CD8+ T cells in alopecia areata. The sequence came from a human donor with alopecia areata. Material for sequencing was CD4+ T cells sorted from blood. This chain uses TRBV7-2 with TRBJ1-2; D is perhaps TRBD1 (6 bases). The CDR3 protein is CASRGRQDERLWSYTF. In DNA, the CDR3 is TGTGCCAGCAGGGGCAGACAGGACGAAAGACTATGGAGCTACACCTTC.